This T cell receptor (beta chain) originates from a study of control samples from healthy donors and cancer patients. The germline V gene has CDR1 SGHDT and CDR2 YYEEEE. Trimming removed 2 bases at V and 3 bases at J, with 5 bases between. The length of the CDR3 is 12 residues. The data were produced by immunoSEQ multiplex PCR, yet TCRdb's version contains in-frame clones alone and is incomplete. The sample lists about 120,000 clones, roughly 86% occurring once. The sequenced sample was blood. The chain recombines TRBV5-6 with TRBJ1-2; D not resolved. The clonotype was recovered from a man between 60 and 75 years old in good health. The CDR3 reads CASSFDYYGYTF. The CDR3 DNA reads as TGTGCCAGCAGCTTTGATTACTATGGCTACACCTTC.